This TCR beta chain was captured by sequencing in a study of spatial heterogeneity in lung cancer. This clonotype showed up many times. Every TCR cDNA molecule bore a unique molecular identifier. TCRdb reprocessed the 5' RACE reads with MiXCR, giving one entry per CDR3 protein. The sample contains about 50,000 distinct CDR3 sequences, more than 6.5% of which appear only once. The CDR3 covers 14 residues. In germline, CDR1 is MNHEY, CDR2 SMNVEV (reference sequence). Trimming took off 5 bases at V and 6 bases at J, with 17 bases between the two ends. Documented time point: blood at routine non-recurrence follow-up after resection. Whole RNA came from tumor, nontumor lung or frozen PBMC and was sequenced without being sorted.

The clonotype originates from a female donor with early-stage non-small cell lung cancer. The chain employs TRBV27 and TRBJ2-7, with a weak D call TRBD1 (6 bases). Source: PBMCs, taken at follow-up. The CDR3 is CASSPDRIQGEQYF. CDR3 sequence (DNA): TGTGCCAGCAGTCCTGACAGGATACAAGGCGAGCAGTACTTC.